This is a list of T cell receptor beta chains from one sample in a study of cytomegalovirus exposure and HLA in healthy donors. Here immunoSEQ multiplex PCR was the method, and the copy in TCRdb shows in-frame clones only, minus some. The sample lists fewer than 250,000 clones, about 80% occurring once. Sequences were obtained from PBMCs. The source is a man aged 40-49 years in good health and CMV-seropositive. Each CDR3 is given with its conserved first and last residue. The D gene is left open where the match is weak. A row's size may be missing; if present it is once, few, many or a size class.

size,V,D,J,DNA,CDR3
-,TRBV5-1,TRBD1,TRBJ2-1,TGCGCCAGCAGCCGACAGGGAAACTACAATGAGCAGTTCTTC,CASSRQGNYNEQFF
-,TRBV29-1,-,TRBJ1-5,TGCAGCGCAGGGAATAGCAATCAGCCCCAGCATTTT,CSAGNSNQPQHF
-,TRBV6-1,TRBD2,TRBJ2-1,TGTGCCAACGGACTAGCGTCAAGGAATGAGCAGTTCTTC,CANGLASRNEQFF
-,TRBV6-1,TRBD2,TRBJ2-5,TGTGCCAGCAGTGAGAAGGCTGTTCGGGCGGGAGGACGGGTGACCCAGTACTTC,CASSEKAVRAGGRVTQYF
few,TRBV27,TRBD1,TRBJ1-2,TGTGCCAGCAGTTTACTGACAGGGGGCGGTGGCTACACCTTC,CASSLLTGGGGYTF
once,TRBV5-1,-,TRBJ1-2,TGCGCCAGCAGCTCGGGTGCCGAGGCAAACTATGGCTACACCTTC,CASSSGAEANYGYTF
-,TRBV28,TRBD2,TRBJ2-1,TGTGCCAGCAGTTTGGCCGGGGCTAGCGGGAGTCCAAATGAGCAGTTCTTC,CASSLAGASGSPNEQFF
-,TRBV5-1,TRBD2,TRBJ2-5,TGCGCCAGCAGCTTGGGACTAGCTACGGAGACCCAGTACTTC,CASSLGLATETQYF
few,TRBV18,-,TRBJ1-1,TGTGCCAGCTCACCTCAGGTGAACACTGAAGCTTTCTTT,CASSPQVNTEAFF
-,TRBV5-5,-,TRBJ1-1,TGTGCCAGTTCGCGACAGGAAAACACTGAAGCTTTCTTT,CASSRQENTEAFF
-,TRBV10-2,TRBD1,TRBJ2-5,TGCGCCAGCAGAAGGGGACAGGAGAAAGAGACCCAGTACTTC,CASRRGQEKETQYF
-,TRBV27,-,TRBJ2-2,TGTGCCAGCAGTTTAGTCGAGCAAGGGGAGCTGTTTTTT,CASSLVEQGELFF
once,TRBV19,-,TRBJ2-7,TGTGCCAGTAGTATTCTGGGACACGACTACGAGCAGTACTTC,CASSILGHDYEQYF
-,TRBV7-8,-,TRBJ1-2,TGTGCCAGCAGCCTAGGGACACCTCGAGATGGCTACACCTTC,CASSLGTPRDGYTF
-,TRBV19,TRBD1,TRBJ1-4,TGTGCCAGTAACCCCACCGGCGGGACAGATGAAAAACTGTTTTTT,CASNPTGGTDEKLFF
-,TRBV5-4,TRBD2,TRBJ2-1,TGTGCCAGCAGCCACCCTAGCGGGAGGTTTCCGATCAGCTCCTACAATGAGCAGTTCTTC,CASSHPSGRFPISSYNEQFF
-,TRBV6-6,TRBD1,TRBJ2-7,TGTGCCAGCGAACCTCTCGGACAGGGAACCCACGAGCAGTACTTC,CASEPLGQGTHEQYF
once,TRBV29-1,-,TRBJ1-4,TGCAGCGTTCTGGGACTGCGGAACGGACTGTTTTTT,CSVLGLRNGLFF
-,TRBV9,-,TRBJ1-5,TGTGCCAGCAGTAGACAGGCCGCCTCCAACAATCAGCCCCAGCATTTT,CASSRQAASNNQPQHF
-,TRBV5-1,-,TRBJ2-1,TGCGCCAGCAAAGTTATTAACAGGGGCAGGGAGGATGAGCAGTTCTTC,CASKVINRGREDEQFF
-,TRBV11-2,-,TRBJ2-2,TGTGCCAGCAGCTCCTACACCGGGGAGCTGTTTTTT,CASSSYTGELFF
-,TRBV7-9,-,TRBJ2-1,TGTGCCAGCAGCTTAACCCGTGAGAGCTCCTACAATGAGCAGTTCTTC,CASSLTRESSYNEQFF
-,TRBV4-1,-,TRBJ1-1,TGCGCCAGCAGCCAAGTCCAGGGCCGCGAAGTAGCTTTCTTT,CASSQVQGREVAFF
-,TRBV27,TRBD2,TRBJ2-6,TGTGCCAGCAGTCCAAATTTAGCGGGAGGGCCTGGGGCCAACGTCCTGACTTTC,CASSPNLAGGPGANVLTF
-,TRBV6-5,TRBD1,TRBJ1-1,TGTGCCAGCAGCCGGACAGGGAACACTGAAGCTTTCTTT,CASSRTGNTEAFF
-,TRBV7-7,TRBD1,TRBJ2-1,TGTGCCAGCAGCTTGACAGGGGGACATGAGCAGTTCTTC,CASSLTGGHEQFF
-,TRBV14,-,TRBJ1-1,TGTGCCAGCAGCCAAGGGAGGGCCTCTAACACTGAAGCTTTCTTT,CASSQGRASNTEAFF
-,TRBV4-1,TRBD2,TRBJ2-3,TGCGCCAGCAGCCAAACACCAATAAGGGTGGGACCTAGCGGGACCACAGATACGCAGTATTTT,CASSQTPIRVGPSGTTDTQYF
-,TRBV5-1,TRBD1,TRBJ1-2,TGCGCCAGCAGCTGGACAGGGAATGGCTACACCTTC,CASSWTGNGYTF
-,TRBV6-5,-,TRBJ2-7,TGTGCCAGCAGTCCACGGGACTTTTCCTACGAGCAGTACTTC,CASSPRDFSYEQYF
few,TRBV27,TRBD1,TRBJ2-2,TGTGCCAGCAGTTTACTGGGACAGCCGAGCACCGGGGAGCTGTTTTTT,CASSLLGQPSTGELFF
few,TRBV10-3,TRBD1,TRBJ2-7,TGTGCCATTGGGTCCCGGGACAGGGCATCCGAGCAGTACTTC,CAIGSRDRASEQYF
-,TRBV18,-,TRBJ2-5,TGTGCCAGCTCAGGAGGGGTCCAAGAGACCCAGTACTTC,CASSGGVQETQYF
once,TRBV7-2,-,TRBJ2-2,TGTGCCAGCAGCTTAGCGCTGGTAGCGTCGAACACCGGGGAGCTGTTTTTT,CASSLALVASNTGELFF
-,TRBV6-1,-,TRBJ2-6,TGTGCCAGCAGGACGGAGAGCTCTGGGGCCAACGTCCTGACTTTC,CASRTESSGANVLTF
-,TRBV7-9,TRBD1,TRBJ2-7,TGTGCCAGCAGCTCGACAGGGCACTACGAGCAGTACTTC,CASSSTGHYEQYF
-,TRBV27,TRBD1,TRBJ2-7,TGTGCCAGCAGTTTACGGGCCGGGACAGCCTTATACGAGCAGTACTTC,CASSLRAGTALYEQYF
few,TRBV10-3,TRBD2,TRBJ2-1,TGTGCCATCAGTATTCAGGGAGGGTACAATGAGCAGTTCTTC,CAISIQGGYNEQFF
-,TRBV19,-,TRBJ2-1,TGTGCCAGTAGTATGGGTTCGGGTGAGCAGTTCTTC,CASSMGSGEQFF
-,TRBV19,-,TRBJ2-1,TGTGCCAGTAGTACTTACAATGAGCAGTTCTTC,CASSTYNEQFF
-,TRBV25-1,-,TRBJ2-1,TGTGCCAGCAGTGCCACAGGGATGCTATACAATGAGCAGTTCTTC,CASSATGMLYNEQFF
-,TRBV5-4,-,TRBJ1-2,TGTGCCAGCAGCTTGAGGTCGTCCGGAGCCCATGGCTACACCTTC,CASSLRSSGAHGYTF
once,TRBV6-1,-,TRBJ2-1,TGTGCCAGCATCCAACAGGAGGGGTCCTACAATGAGCAGTTCTTC,CASIQQEGSYNEQFF
few,TRBV30,TRBD2,TRBJ2-7,TGTGCCTGGAGTGCGGCTAGCGGGAGTTACGAGCAGTACTTC,CAWSAASGSYEQYF
-,TRBV11-2,TRBD2,TRBJ2-1,TGTGCCAGCAGCAATCTCCCTAGCGGGAGCTACAATGAGCAGTTCTTC,CASSNLPSGSYNEQFF
few,TRBV28,TRBD2,TRBJ2-1,TGTGCCAGCAGTTTCGGGGGGATAAGGGACAATGAGCAGTTCTTC,CASSFGGIRDNEQFF
once,TRBV4-1,-,TRBJ1-5,TGCGCCAGCAGCCAACCCGGAGATCAGCCCCAGCATTTT,CASSQPGDQPQHF
-,TRBV30,-,TRBJ1-1,TGTGCCTGGCGGGGGACTGAAGCTTTCTTT,CAWRGTEAFF
once,TRBV9,-,TRBJ2-5,TGTGCCAGCAGCGTAGCCCAACTTAGCGGAGGGGAGACCCAGTACTTC,CASSVAQLSGGETQYF
-,TRBV10-2,-,TRBJ1-5,TGCGCCAGCAGTGAGTCGAAGCGGGGCAATCAGCCCCAGCATTTT,CASSESKRGNQPQHF
-,TRBV13,TRBD1,TRBJ2-1,TGTGCCAGCAGCCACGGACAGGGGGAGCAGTTCTTC,CASSHGQGEQFF
-,TRBV28,-,TRBJ2-2,TGTGCCAGCAGTCTCGGGGTAGGGACCGGGGAGCTGTTTTTT,CASSLGVGTGELFF
once,TRBV6-6,TRBD1,TRBJ1-6,TGTGCCAGCAGTCCGGGACAGGGCGACCATAATTCACCCCTCCACTTT,CASSPGQGDHNSPLHF
-,TRBV6-1,TRBD1,TRBJ1-2,TGTGCCAGCAGTGTCGGGACAGCCTATGGCTACACCTTC,CASSVGTAYGYTF
-,TRBV27,-,TRBJ2-7,TGTGCCAGCAGTCTAGAGGGTTCCTACGAGCAGTACTTC,CASSLEGSYEQYF
few,TRBV6-6,-,TRBJ1-5,TGTGCCAGCAGCCTAAGCAATCAGCCCCAGCATTTT,CASSLSNQPQHF
-,TRBV9,-,TRBJ1-1,TGTGCCAGCAGCGTAGATCAGGGTACGGACACTGAAGCTTTCTTT,CASSVDQGTDTEAFF
-,TRBV4-2,TRBD2,TRBJ2-1,TGTGCCAGCAGCCAAGCCGGACTAGCGGGAGGGAACAATGAGCAGTTCTTC,CASSQAGLAGGNNEQFF
-,TRBV7-7,TRBD2,TRBJ2-2,TGTGCCAGCAGCTTAGATAGCGGGGCAACCGGGGAGCTGTTTTTT,CASSLDSGATGELFF
-,TRBV5-6,-,TRBJ1-3,TGTGCCAGCAGCTTTAGCAACTCTGGAAACACCATATATTTT,CASSFSNSGNTIYF